The sequence of this T cell receptor (beta chain) was determined in a study of blood T cell repertoires in COVID-19. Study background: Samples of COVID-19 (acute and convalescent) were obtained from the United States, Italy and Spain.

Sequencing was performed with immunoSEQ multiplex PCR; in TCRdb, only in-frame clones are kept and a portion is missing. The sample shows under 150,000 clones, around four fifths of them seen only once. The length of the CDR3 is 19 residues. Sequenced material: PBMCs or T cells enriched from blood (not recorded which). This TCR came from a man aged 35 to 55 with acute COVID-19. This chain joins TRBV21-1 and TRBJ1-4; the DNA was not used to check the table's D call, TRBD1. TRBV21-1 is a known pseudogene. In DNA form, the CDR3 reads TGTGCCAGCAGCAAAGCGATATGGGACAGGGTTCGAACTAATGAAAAACTGTTTTTT. Its translation: CASSKAIWDRVRTNEKLFF.